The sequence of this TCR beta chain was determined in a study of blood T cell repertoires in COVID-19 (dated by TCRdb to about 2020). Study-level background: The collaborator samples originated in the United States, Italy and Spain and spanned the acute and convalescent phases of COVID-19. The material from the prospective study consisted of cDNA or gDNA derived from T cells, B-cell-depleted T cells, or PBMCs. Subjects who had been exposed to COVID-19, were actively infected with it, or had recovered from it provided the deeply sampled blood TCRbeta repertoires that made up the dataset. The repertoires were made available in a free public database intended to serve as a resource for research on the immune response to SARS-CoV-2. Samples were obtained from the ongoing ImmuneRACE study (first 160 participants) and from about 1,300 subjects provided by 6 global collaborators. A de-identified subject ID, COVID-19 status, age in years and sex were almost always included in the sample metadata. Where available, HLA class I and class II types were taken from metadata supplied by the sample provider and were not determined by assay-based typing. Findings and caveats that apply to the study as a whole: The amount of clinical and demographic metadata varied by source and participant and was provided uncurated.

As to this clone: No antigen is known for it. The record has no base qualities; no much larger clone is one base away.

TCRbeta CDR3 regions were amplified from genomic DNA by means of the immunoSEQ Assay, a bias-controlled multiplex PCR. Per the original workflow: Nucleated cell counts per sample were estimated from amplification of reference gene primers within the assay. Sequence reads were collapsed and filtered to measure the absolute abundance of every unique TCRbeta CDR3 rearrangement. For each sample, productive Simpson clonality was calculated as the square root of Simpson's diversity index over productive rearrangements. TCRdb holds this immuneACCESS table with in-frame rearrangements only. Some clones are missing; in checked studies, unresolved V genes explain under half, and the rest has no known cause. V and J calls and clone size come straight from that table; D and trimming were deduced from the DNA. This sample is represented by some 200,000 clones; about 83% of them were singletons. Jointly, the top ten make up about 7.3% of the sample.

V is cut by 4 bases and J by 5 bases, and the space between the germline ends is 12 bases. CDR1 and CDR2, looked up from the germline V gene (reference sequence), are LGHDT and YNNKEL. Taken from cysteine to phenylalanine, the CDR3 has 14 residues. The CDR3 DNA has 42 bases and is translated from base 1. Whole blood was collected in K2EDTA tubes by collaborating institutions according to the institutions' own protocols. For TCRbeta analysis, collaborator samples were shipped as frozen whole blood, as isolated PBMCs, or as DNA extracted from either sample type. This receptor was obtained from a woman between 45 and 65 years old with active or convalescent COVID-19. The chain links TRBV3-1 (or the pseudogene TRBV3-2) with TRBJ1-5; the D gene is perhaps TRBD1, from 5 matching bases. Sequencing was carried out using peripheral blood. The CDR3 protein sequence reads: CASSRGGGDQPQHF. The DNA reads TGTGCCAGCAGCCGGGGCGGGGGAGATCAGCCCCAGCATTTT.